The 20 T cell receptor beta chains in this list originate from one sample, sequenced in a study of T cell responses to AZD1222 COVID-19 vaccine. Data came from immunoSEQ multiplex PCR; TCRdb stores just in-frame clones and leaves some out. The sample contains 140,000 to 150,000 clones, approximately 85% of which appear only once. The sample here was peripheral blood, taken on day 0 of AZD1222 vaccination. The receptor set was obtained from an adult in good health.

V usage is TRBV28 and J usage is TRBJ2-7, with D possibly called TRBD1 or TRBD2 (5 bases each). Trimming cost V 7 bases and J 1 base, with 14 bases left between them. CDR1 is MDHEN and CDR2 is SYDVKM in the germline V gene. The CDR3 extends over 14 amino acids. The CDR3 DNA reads TGTGCCAGCACCGAGGGACCAGGGTCCTACGAGCAGTACTTC. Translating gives CASTEGPGSYEQYF.

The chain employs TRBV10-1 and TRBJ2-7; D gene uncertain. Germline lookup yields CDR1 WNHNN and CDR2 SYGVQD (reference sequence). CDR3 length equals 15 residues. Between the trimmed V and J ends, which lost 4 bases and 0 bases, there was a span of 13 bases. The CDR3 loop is CASSGGPRNSYEQYF. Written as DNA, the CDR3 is TGCGCCAGCAGTGGAGGACCCCGGAACTCCTACGAGCAGTACTTC.

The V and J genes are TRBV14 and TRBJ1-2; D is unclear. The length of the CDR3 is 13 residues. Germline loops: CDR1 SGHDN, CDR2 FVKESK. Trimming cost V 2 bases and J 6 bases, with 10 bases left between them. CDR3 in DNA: TGTGCCAGCAGCCAAAGCTGGGGAAATGGCTACACCTTC. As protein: CASSQSWGNGYTF.

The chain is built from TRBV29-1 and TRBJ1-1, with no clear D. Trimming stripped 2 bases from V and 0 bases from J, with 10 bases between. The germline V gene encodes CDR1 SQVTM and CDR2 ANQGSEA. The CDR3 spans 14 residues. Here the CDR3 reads CSVETAEMNTEAFF. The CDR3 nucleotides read TGCAGCGTTGAAACCGCGGAGATGAACACTGAAGCTTTCTTT. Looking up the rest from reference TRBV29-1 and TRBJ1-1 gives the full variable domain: SAVISQKPSRDICQRGTSLTIQCQVDSQVTMMFWYRQQPGQSLTLIATANQGSEATYESGFVIDKFPISRPNLTFSTLTVSNMSPEDSSIYLCSVETAEMNTEAFFGQGTRLTVV.

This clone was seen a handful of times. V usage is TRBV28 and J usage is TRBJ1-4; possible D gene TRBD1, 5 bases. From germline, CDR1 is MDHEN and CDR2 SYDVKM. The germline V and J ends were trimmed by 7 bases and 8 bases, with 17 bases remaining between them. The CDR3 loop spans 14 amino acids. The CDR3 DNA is TGTGCCAGCAATGTATCCGGGGCCCGAGAAAAACTGTTTTTT. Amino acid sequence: CASNVSGAREKLFF.

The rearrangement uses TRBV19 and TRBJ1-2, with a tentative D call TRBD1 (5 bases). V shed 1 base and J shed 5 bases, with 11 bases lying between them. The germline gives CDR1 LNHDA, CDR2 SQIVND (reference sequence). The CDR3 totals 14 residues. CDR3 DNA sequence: TGTGCCAGTAGTATAGGGGGCAGAGCATATGGCTACACCTTC. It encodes CASSIGGRAYGYTF.

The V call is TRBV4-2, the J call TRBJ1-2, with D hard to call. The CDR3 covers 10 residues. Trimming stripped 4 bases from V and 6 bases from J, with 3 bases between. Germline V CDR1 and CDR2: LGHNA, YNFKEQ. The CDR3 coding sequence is TGTGCCAGCAGCCCTCATGGCTACACCTTC. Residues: CASSPHGYTF.

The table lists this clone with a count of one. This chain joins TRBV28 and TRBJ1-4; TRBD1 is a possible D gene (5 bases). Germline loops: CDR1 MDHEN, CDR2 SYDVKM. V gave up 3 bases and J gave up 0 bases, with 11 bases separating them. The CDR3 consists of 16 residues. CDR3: CASSLAGDATNEKLFF. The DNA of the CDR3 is TGTGCCAGCAGTTTGGCGGGGGATGCAACTAATGAAAAACTGTTTTTT.

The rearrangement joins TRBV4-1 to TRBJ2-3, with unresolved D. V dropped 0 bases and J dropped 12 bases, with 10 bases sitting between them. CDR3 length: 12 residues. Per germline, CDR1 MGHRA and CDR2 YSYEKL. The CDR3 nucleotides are TGCGCCAGCAGCCAAGATCTTCGGCCCCAGTATTTT. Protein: CASSQDLRPQYF.

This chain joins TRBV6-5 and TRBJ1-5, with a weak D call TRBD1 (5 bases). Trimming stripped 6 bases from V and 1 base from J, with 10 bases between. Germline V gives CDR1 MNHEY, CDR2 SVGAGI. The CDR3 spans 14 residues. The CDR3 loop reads CASSDDRSNQPQHF. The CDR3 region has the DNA TGTGCCAGCAGCGACGACAGAAGCAATCAGCCCCAGCATTTT.

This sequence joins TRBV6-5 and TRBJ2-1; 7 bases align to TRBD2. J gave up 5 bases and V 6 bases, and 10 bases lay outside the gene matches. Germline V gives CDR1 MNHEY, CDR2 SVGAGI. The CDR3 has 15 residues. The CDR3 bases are TGTGCCAGCAGAAGTTTCACAGCGGGAAACAATGAGCAGTTCTTC. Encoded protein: CASRSFTAGNNEQFF.

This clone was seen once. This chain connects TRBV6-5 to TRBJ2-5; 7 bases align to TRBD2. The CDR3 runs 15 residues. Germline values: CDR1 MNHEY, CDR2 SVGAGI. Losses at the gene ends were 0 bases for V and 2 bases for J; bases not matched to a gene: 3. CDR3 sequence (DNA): TGTGCCAGCAGTTACTCGTGGGGGGGGCAAGAGACCCAGTACTTC. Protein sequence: CASSYSWGGQETQYF.

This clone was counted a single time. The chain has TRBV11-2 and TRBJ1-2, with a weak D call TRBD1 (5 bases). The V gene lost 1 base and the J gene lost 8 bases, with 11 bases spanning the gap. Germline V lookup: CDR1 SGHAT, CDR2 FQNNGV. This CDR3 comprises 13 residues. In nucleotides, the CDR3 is TGTGCCAGCAGCTTAGTCAGGGAAGGGGGCTACACCTTC. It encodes CASSLVREGGYTF.

The CDR3 region has the DNA TGTGCCTCCCAGGCGGCGGGAGGGACAGGGGAGCTGTTTTTT. Its translation is CASQAAGGTGELFF. The chain links TRBV6-5 to TRBJ2-2; TRBD2 matches at 9 bases. The CDR3 consists of 14 residues. Germline V lookup: CDR1 MNHEY, CDR2 SVGAGI. The ends lost 11 bases at V and 8 bases at J; junction bases unmatched: 12.

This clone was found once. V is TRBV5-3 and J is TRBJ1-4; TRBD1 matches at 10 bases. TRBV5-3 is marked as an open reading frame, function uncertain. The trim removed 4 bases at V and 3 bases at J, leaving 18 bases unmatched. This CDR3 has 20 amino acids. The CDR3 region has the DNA TGTGCCAGAAGCCCCGGAGGGGACAGGGGTCGACAACTGGCTAATGAAAAACTGTTTTTT. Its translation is CARSPGGDRGRQLANEKLFF.

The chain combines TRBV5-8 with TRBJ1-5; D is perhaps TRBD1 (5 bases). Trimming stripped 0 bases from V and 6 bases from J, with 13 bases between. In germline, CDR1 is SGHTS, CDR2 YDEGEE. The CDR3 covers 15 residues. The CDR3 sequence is CASSLVGGSIQPQHF. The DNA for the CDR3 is TGTGCCAGCAGCTTGGTTGGGGGGAGTATTCAGCCCCAGCATTTT.

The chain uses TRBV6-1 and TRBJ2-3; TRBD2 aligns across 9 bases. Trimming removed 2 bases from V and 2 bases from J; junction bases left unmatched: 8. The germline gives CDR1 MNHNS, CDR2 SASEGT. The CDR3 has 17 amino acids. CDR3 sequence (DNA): TGTGCCAGCAGTGAACCGGTTAGCGGGGGCGTCACAGATACGCAGTATTTT. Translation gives CASSEPVSGGVTDTQYF.

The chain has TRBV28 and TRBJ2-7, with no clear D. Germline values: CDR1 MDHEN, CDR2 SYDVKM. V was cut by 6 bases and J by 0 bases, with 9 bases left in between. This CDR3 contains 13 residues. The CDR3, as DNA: TGTGCCAGCAGCCCAGGATCCTCCTACGAGCAGTACTTC. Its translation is CASSPGSSYEQYF.

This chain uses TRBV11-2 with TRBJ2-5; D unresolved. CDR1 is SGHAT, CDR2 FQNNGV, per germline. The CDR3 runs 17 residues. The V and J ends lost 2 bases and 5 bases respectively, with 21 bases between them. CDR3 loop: CASSLFRAARSDETQYF. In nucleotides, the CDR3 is TGTGCCAGCAGCTTATTCCGGGCCGCACGGTCGGATGAGACCCAGTACTTC.

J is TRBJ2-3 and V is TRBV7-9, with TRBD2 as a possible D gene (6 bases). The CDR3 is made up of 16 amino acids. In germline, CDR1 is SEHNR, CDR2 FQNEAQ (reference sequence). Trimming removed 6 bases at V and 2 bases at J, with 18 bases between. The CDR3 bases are TGTGCCAGCAGACCTCCTCTTGCGGGGTCCACAGATACGCAGTATTTT. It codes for CASRPPLAGSTDTQYF. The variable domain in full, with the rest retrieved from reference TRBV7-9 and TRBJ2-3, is DTGVSQNPRHKITKRGQNVTFRCDPISEHNRLYWYRQTLGQGPEFLTYFQNEAQLEKSRLLSDRFSAERPKGSFSTLEIQRTEQGDSAMYLCASRPPLAGSTDTQYFGPGTRLTVL.